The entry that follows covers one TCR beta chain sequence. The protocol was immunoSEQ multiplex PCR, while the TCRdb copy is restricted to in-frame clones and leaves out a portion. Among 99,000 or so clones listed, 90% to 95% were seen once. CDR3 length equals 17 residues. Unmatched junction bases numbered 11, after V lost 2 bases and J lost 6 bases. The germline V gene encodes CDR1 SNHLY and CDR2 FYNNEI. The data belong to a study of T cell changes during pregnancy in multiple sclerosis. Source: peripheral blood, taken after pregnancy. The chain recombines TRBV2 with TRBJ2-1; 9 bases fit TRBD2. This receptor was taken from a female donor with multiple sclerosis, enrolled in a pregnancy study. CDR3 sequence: CASSESMLAGFINEQFF. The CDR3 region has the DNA TGTGCCAGCAGTGAATCCATGCTAGCGGGATTTATCAATGAGCAGTTCTTC.